This is a list of T cell receptor beta chains from one sample in a study of blood T cell repertoires in COVID-19. Repertoires were generated with immunoSEQ multiplex PCR, while TCRdb's copy carries only in-frame clones and drops some. The data hold 150,000 to 200,000 clones, with 65% to 80% observed a single time. The source material was peripheral blood. These receptors were obtained from a man over 45 who had recovered from COVID-19. The CDR3 runs from the conserved cysteine through the conserved F or W. D genes are given only for firm matches. Only some rows state a clone size, as once, few, many or a class for expanded clones.

TRBJ2-2 TRBV19 NA NA TGTGCCAGTAGTATGTTTTCCGGGAGATCCACCGGGGAGCTGTTTTTT CASSMFSGRSTGELFF
TRBJ1-4 TRBV5-5 once NA TGTGCCAGCAGCTTACCGGATTTGGTAGGGGAAAATGAAAAACTGTTTTTT CASSLPDLVGENEKLFF
TRBJ2-6 TRBV18 once NA TGTGCCAGCTCACCCGGCAGGGTCTCTGGGGCCAACGTCCTGACTTTC CASSPGRVSGANVLTF
TRBJ1-1 TRBV2 NA TRBD1 TGTGCCAGCGCAAACTGGGGGACAGGGGGGAATTTGGACACTGAAGCTTTCTTT CASANWGTGGNLDTEAFF
TRBJ1-3 TRBV30 NA NA TGTGCCTGGCGAAGGGGTTCCTCTGGAAACACCATATATTTT CAWRRGSSGNTIYF
TRBJ1-6 TRBV6-5 NA NA TGTGCCAGCAAAATAGACGGGGGGGATTCACCCCTCCACTTT CASKIDGGDSPLHF
TRBJ2-1 TRBV11-3 NA NA TGTGCCAGCAGCTCTAAGTACAATGAGCAGTTCTTC CASSSKYNEQFF
TRBJ2-3 TRBV10-3 NA TRBD2 TGTGCCATCAGTGAAGGTACGGCGGGGGGCACAGATACGCAGTATTTT CAISEGTAGGTDTQYF
TRBJ2-1 TRBV25-1 NA TRBD2 TGTGCCAGCAGTAGACTAGCGGGAGGGAGCAACAATGAGCAGTTCTTC CASSRLAGGSNNEQFF
TRBJ1-6 TRBV5-1 NA TRBD1 TGCGCCAGCAGCCTGGGGACAGGGGGGAAGAATTCACCCCTCCACTTT CASSLGTGGKNSPLHF
TRBJ2-7 TRBV9 NA TRBD1 TGTGCCAGCAGTGTTGGCCAGACAGGGGGCTTTTACGAGCAGTACTTC CASSVGQTGGFYEQYF
TRBJ1-1 TRBV24-1 NA NA TGTGCCACCAGTGACCTATTTATGAACACTGAAGCTTTCTTT CATSDLFMNTEAFF
TRBJ2-2 TRBV6-1 NA TRBD2 TGTGCCAGCAGTGATGGAGGCGGGAGGGGTACCGGGGAGCTGTTTTTT CASSDGGGRGTGELFF
TRBJ1-6 TRBV6-5 NA NA TGTGCCAGCAGTTACAACCAAGAGAACTCACCCCTCCACTTT CASSYNQENSPLHF
TRBJ1-1 TRBV9 once NA TGTGCCAGCAGCGTAGGCGGTCCCCTTTTCACTGAAGCTTTCTTT CASSVGGPLFTEAFF
TRBJ1-5 TRBV7-9 few TRBD1 TGTGCCAGCAGCCGCGACAGGGCCAATCAGCCCCAGCATTTT CASSRDRANQPQHF
TRBJ2-7 TRBV21-1 NA NA TGTGCCATCGAGACAGGGGACGAGCAGTACTTC CAIETGDEQYF
TRBJ2-1 TRBV5-4 NA TRBD2 TGTGCCAGCAGCTTGAGACTAGCGGGAGGGAGTGAGCAGTTCTTC CASSLRLAGGSEQFF
TRBJ1-2 TRBV10-3 NA NA TGTGCCTCTAAGGGGGTCTATGGCTACACCTTC CASKGVYGYTF
TRBJ1-1 TRBV7-9 NA NA TGTGCCAGCAGCTTCCGTCAGGGGTCTGAAGCTTTCTTT CASSFRQGSEAFF
TRBJ2-5 TRBV28 NA NA TGTGCCAGCAGTTCGACCCCAGTAGGACAGCCACAAGAGACCCAGTACTTC CASSSTPVGQPQETQYF
TRBJ2-1 TRBV6-4 NA NA TGTGCCAGCAGTGACACCAGGGGGGCGAAGGGGAATGAGCAGTTCTTC CASSDTRGAKGNEQFF
TRBJ2-3 TRBV18 NA TRBD2 TGTGCCAGCTCACCTCCTAGCGGGGGGGATACGCAGTATTTT CASSPPSGGDTQYF
TRBJ1-5 TRBV3-1/TRBV3-2 NA NA TGTGCCAGCAGCCAATATAGCGGTACCAGCAATCAGCCCCAGCATTTT CASSQYSGTSNQPQHF
TRBJ2-1 TRBV6-2/TRBV6-3 NA NA TGTGCCAGCAGTTACATGTCCTCCGGGCAGTTCTTC CASSYMSSGQFF
TRBJ1-5 TRBV21-1 once NA TGTGCCAGCAGCAAAGGGCAGGACAATCAGCCCCAGCATTTT CASSKGQDNQPQHF
TRBJ1-2 TRBV7-8 few NA TGTGCCAGCAGCACAGAAAACAACTATGGCTACACCTTC CASSTENNYGYTF
TRBJ2-3 TRBV28 once NA TGTGCCAGCAGTCTATTAGGGAGAACTAGCACAGATACGCAGTATTTT CASSLLGRTSTDTQYF